The rows below give T cell receptor beta chains drawn from one sample of a study of control samples from healthy donors and cancer patients. Generated by immunoSEQ multiplex PCR, the TCRdb table keeps only in-frame clones and is missing some. The table includes under 300,000 clones, roughly four fifths detected once. The sample was PBMCs. The receptors were sampled from a woman aged 55 to 70 with lung cancer. Each CDR3 is given with its conserved first and last residue. A D gene is named only where the DNA matches it firmly. Clone size, where shown, is once, few, many, or a class for clones that have expanded.

V gene	clone size	D gene	J gene	CDR3 DNA	CDR3 protein
TRBV5-1	NA	NA	TRBJ2-3	TGCGCCAGTACTCCAAGGGGGGACACAGATACGCAGTATTTT	CASTPRGDTDTQYF
TRBV9	NA	NA	TRBJ1-1	TGTGCCAGCAGCCCACGGACAGATATCGCCACTGAAGCTTTCTTT	CASSPRTDIATEAFF
TRBV7-8	NA	TRBD2	TRBJ2-3	TGTGCCAGCAGCACCGACGGACTAGCGGGAGGGAGCACAGATACGCAGTATTTT	CASSTDGLAGGSTDTQYF
TRBV28	NA	NA	TRBJ2-2	TGTGCCAGCACTAGTCCCGGGGAGCTGTTTTTT	CASTSPGELFF
TRBV9	NA	NA	TRBJ2-1	TGTGCCAGCAGCACAGGCCAGAGCTCCTACAATGAGCAGTTCTTC	CASSTGQSSYNEQFF
TRBV5-1	NA	NA	TRBJ1-4	TGCGCCAGCAGCTTGGCCCGGGGTGAAAAACTGTTTTTT	CASSLARGEKLFF
TRBV19	NA	NA	TRBJ2-1	TGTGCCAGTAGTATCAACGGTCGGAATGAGCAGTTCTTC	CASSINGRNEQFF
TRBV6-5	NA	NA	TRBJ1-6	TGTGCCAGCAGTTACACGGCGGGAAGTAATTCACCCCTCCACTTT	CASSYTAGSNSPLHF
TRBV14	few	NA	TRBJ2-1	TGTGCCAGCAGCCAAGACGACGCGGTTGAGCAGTTCTTC	CASSQDDAVEQFF
TRBV5-4	NA	NA	TRBJ1-5	TGTGCCAGCATCCTCCGACCGGACTCCTATAGCAATCAGCCCCAGCATTTT	CASILRPDSYSNQPQHF
TRBV27	few	NA	TRBJ1-3	TGTGCCAGCAGTTGGACGGGCGCCTCTGGAAACACCATATATTTT	CASSWTGASGNTIYF
TRBV19	NA	NA	TRBJ1-3	TGTGCCAGTCGACCCCCCGTCTCTGGAAACACCATATATTTT	CASRPPVSGNTIYF
TRBV5-1	NA	TRBD1	TRBJ1-6	TGCGCCAGCAACCCGGGACAGGGGGATTCACCCCTCCACTTT	CASNPGQGDSPLHF
TRBV15	NA	NA	TRBJ2-7	TGTGCCACCAGCCCTGCCACGGGACCTCGGGGGGAGCAGTACTTC	CATSPATGPRGEQYF
TRBV6-5	NA	TRBD1	TRBJ1-1	TGTGCCAGCAGTTACTACCCGACAGGGACGGTTGAAGCTTTCTTT	CASSYYPTGTVEAFF
TRBV7-9	NA	NA	TRBJ1-2	TGTGCCAGCAGCTTAGCGGGACAACGCGGCTACACCTTC	CASSLAGQRGYTF
TRBV5-4	NA	NA	TRBJ2-1	TGTGCCAGCAGCCCGCCCGGAGGGGGGGACAATGAGCAGTTCTTC	CASSPPGGGDNEQFF
TRBV3-1/TRBV3-2	few	NA	TRBJ1-6	TGTGCCAGCAGCCTCACGTACGGGAATTCACCCCTCCACTTT	CASSLTYGNSPLHF
TRBV27	NA	TRBD1	TRBJ1-5	TGTGCCAGCAGTTTAGGGACAGGGGATACACGGGGCAATCAGCCCCAGCATTTT	CASSLGTGDTRGNQPQHF
TRBV29-1	few	NA	TRBJ1-1	TGCAGCGTTGGAGGGCCTAGCCTGACCACTGAAGCTTTCTTT	CSVGGPSLTTEAFF
TRBV4-2	NA	NA	TRBJ1-5	TGTGCCAGCAGCCAAGTCGGCAGAACAACTAGCAATCAGCCCCAGCATTTT	CASSQVGRTTSNQPQHF
TRBV4-2	NA	NA	TRBJ1-5	TGTGCCAGCAGCCAGAATGGACTGGTCAATCAGCCCCAGCATTTT	CASSQNGLVNQPQHF
TRBV4-1	NA	NA	TRBJ1-6	TGCGCCAGCAGCCCCCAACCCCATCGGGCCTCACACAGGGCTTCACCCCTCCACTTT	CASSPQPHRASHRASPLHF
TRBV11-2	NA	TRBD1	TRBJ1-5	TGTGCCAGCAGCTTAGGGGGACAGGGGGCGACTCAGCCCCAGCATTTT	CASSLGGQGATQPQHF
TRBV28	NA	TRBD1	TRBJ2-1	TGTGCCAGCAGGTCTACAGGGGGCTTGGGCTCCTACAATGAGCAGTTCTTC	CASRSTGGLGSYNEQFF
TRBV11-2	NA	TRBD2	TRBJ2-1	TGTGCCAGCAGCTCCCTCGGGGGGATTAGCTCCTACAATGAGCAGTTCTTC	CASSSLGGISSYNEQFF
TRBV9	NA	TRBD1	TRBJ1-3	TGTGCCAGCAGCCCGGAAACAGGGGGCTTCAACGGAAACACCATATATTTT	CASSPETGGFNGNTIYF
TRBV7-9	NA	NA	TRBJ2-3	TGTGCCAGCAGCTCCAGGACAGTGAGGACAGATACGCAGTATTTT	CASSSRTVRTDTQYF
TRBV7-9	NA	TRBD1	TRBJ2-7	TGTGCCAGCAGACCTACAGGGGGCAGATACGAGCAGTACTTC	CASRPTGGRYEQYF
TRBV20-1	many	NA	TRBJ2-3	TGCAGTGCTAGTGGTCTGGCAGATACGCAGTATTTT	CSASGLADTQYF
TRBV4-1	few	TRBD1	TRBJ1-5	TGCGCCAGCAGCCACCTATGGACAGGTCATCAGCCCCAGCATTTT	CASSHLWTGHQPQHF
TRBV5-1	NA	NA	TRBJ1-3	TGCGCCAGCAGCTTGGTTGGCGGAGACTCTGGAAACACCATATATTTT	CASSLVGGDSGNTIYF
TRBV18	NA	NA	TRBJ2-1	TGTGCCAGCTCACCAGCATCAGGGGACAATGAGCAGTTCTTC	CASSPASGDNEQFF
TRBV10-1	NA	NA	TRBJ2-7	TGCGCCAGCAGTGATGGTGACTACGAGCAGTACTTC	CASSDGDYEQYF
TRBV5-1	NA	NA	TRBJ1-1	TGCGCCAGCAGCTTGGGGGGGTCGGCTGAAGCTTTCTTT	CASSLGGSAEAFF
TRBV5-1	NA	NA	TRBJ2-7	TGCGCCAGCAGCTTGGGGACTTACTCCTACGAGCAGTACTTC	CASSLGTYSYEQYF
TRBV5-1	once	NA	TRBJ2-1	TGCGCCAGCAGCTTTGGGCCCATCCGTAGCCAATACAATGAGCAGTTCTTC	CASSFGPIRSQYNEQFF
TRBV28	NA	NA	TRBJ2-3	TGTGCCAGCAGGGCCTACGGAGTTAGCACAGATACGCAGTATTTT	CASRAYGVSTDTQYF
TRBV7-3	NA	TRBD2	TRBJ2-1	TGTGCCAGCAGCGCGCTCACTACTAGCGGGGTGGCGAATGAGCAGTTCTTC	CASSALTTSGVANEQFF
TRBV5-4	NA	TRBD2	TRBJ2-2	TGTGCCAGCAGCCCCCCCACTAGCGGGGGGGCCCGCGCCGGGGAGCTGTTTTTT	CASSPPTSGGARAGELFF
TRBV5-8	few	TRBD1	TRBJ1-4	TGTGCCAGCAGCCCTTTGACAGGGGGCTCAACTAATGAAAAACTGTTTTTT	CASSPLTGGSTNEKLFF
TRBV11-2	NA	NA	TRBJ2-6	TGTGCCAGCCTTAGTTTCACCTCTGGGGCCAACGTCCTGACTTTC	CASLSFTSGANVLTF